This T cell receptor beta chain stems from a study of tumor-infiltrating lymphocytes in primary liver carcinoma. Comments on this clonotype: A much bigger clone sits one base away, suggesting this may be a read error.

Joint extraction of RNA and DNA used roughly 18-34 mg of bulk tissue that was unsorted. The patients carried chronic HBV infection and had received no treatment. With roughly 500 ng total RNA as template and a constant-region primer, TCR beta cDNA was made. ARM-PCR was slightly modified, and three nested multiplex PCR rounds with it gave rise to the TCR beta libraries. One entry per CDR3 protein results from TCRdb running MiXCR on the multiplex PCR reads. This sample carries approximately 110,000 distinct CDR3 sequences, around 62% of them seen once, and the ten largest clones take 9.3%. The specimen sequenced was liver tumor tissue from sampling region 1. The subset: tumor region T1, superior pole. The TCR was taken from a woman aged 55-69 years with primary liver carcinoma and hepatitis B virus infection.

CDR3 amino acids: CSSSSHEQFF. CDR3 coding DNA: TGTTCCAGCAGTAGCCATGAGCAGTTCTTC. The chain is built from TRBV12-3 or TRBV12-4 and TRBJ2-1, with D hard to call. This CDR3 region has 10 residues.